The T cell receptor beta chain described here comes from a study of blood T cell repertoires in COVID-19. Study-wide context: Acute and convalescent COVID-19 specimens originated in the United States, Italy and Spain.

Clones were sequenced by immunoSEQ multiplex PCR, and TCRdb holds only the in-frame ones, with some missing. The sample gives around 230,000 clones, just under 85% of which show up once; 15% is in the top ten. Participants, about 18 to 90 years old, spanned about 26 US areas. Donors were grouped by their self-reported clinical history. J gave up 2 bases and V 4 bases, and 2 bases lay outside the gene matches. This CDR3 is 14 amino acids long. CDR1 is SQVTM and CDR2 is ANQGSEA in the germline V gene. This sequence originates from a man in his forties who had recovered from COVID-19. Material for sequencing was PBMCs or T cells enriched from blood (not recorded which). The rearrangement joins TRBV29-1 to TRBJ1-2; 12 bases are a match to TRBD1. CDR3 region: CSVAGTGGNYGYTF. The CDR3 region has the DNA TGCAGCGTTGCCGGGACAGGGGGCAACTATGGCTACACCTTC.